This is a list of T cell receptor beta chains from one sample in a study of CD8+ T cells in alopecia areata. Libraries were prepared by immunoSEQ multiplex PCR; TCRdb keeps only in-frame clonotypes and omits some of them. The sample lists about 170,000 clones; just over 65% were seen once. Sequenced material: CD8+ T cells sorted from blood, taken at week 0. These TCRs come from a human donor with alopecia areata. CDR3s include the opening cysteine and the closing phenylalanine or tryptophan. D genes are given only for firm matches. Expanded clones get a size class; other rows say once, few or many, or leave the size out.

>TRBV30|-|TRBJ1-2|-
CAWRGLRGDTF
TGTGCCTGGAGGGGGCTCAGGGGTGATACCTTC
>TRBV29-1|-|TRBJ2-5|-
CSDGQQETQYF
TGCAGCGATGGACAGCAAGAGACCCAGTACTTC
>TRBV7-9|TRBD1|TRBJ1-2|once
CASSFSSGQGAYGYTF
TGTGCCAGCAGCTTCTCGAGCGGACAGGGGGCTTATGGCTACACCTTC
>TRBV15|-|TRBJ2-2|-
CATSRVKDRGFTGELFF
TGTGCCACCAGCAGAGTGAAGGATCGAGGTTTTACCGGGGAGCTGTTTTTT
>TRBV6-1|-|TRBJ2-7|-
CASNNYEQYF
TGTGCCAGCAACAACTACGAGCAGTACTTC
>TRBV13|-|TRBJ1-2|-
CASSHGRDNYGYTF
TGTGCCAGCAGCCACGGCAGGGATAACTATGGCTACACCTTC
>TRBV4-1|-|TRBJ1-5|-
CASSQAVSPQPQHF
TGCGCCAGCAGCCAAGCAGTGAGTCCTCAGCCCCAGCATTTT
>TRBV7-9|TRBD1|TRBJ1-6|-
CASSLTGVNSPLHF
TGTGCCAGCAGCTTGACAGGGGTAAATTCACCCCTCCACTTT
>TRBV19|-|TRBJ2-2|few
CASRGSAGELFF
TGTGCCAGTAGAGGGTCGGCCGGGGAGCTGTTTTTT
>TRBV25-1|-|TRBJ2-7|-
CASSEYIIEGAEQYF
TGTGCCAGCAGTGAATATATAATCGAAGGGGCCGAGCAGTACTTC
>TRBV13|TRBD1|TRBJ1-1|-
CASSLTGGTEAFF
TGTGCCAGCAGTCTTACAGGGGGCACTGAAGCTTTCTTT
>TRBV2|-|TRBJ2-5|once
CASTPSGGQNQETQYF
TGTGCCAGCACCCCAAGTGGGGGCCAGAACCAAGAGACCCAGTACTTC
>TRBV9|TRBD2|TRBJ2-1|-
CASSGLAGGPGGEQFF
TGTGCCAGCAGCGGGTTAGCGGGGGGCCCCGGTGGTGAGCAGTTCTTC
>TRBV29-1|-|TRBJ2-1|-
CSVEEVSGGSYNEQFF
TGCAGCGTTGAAGAGGTCTCAGGGGGGTCCTACAATGAGCAGTTCTTC
>TRBV7-6|-|TRBJ1-1|-
CASSRGTTNTEAFF
TGTGCCAGCAGCCGCGGGACGACCAACACTGAAGCTTTCTTT
>TRBV5-1|-|TRBJ2-7|-
CASRGVGDSYEQYF
TGCGCCAGCAGGGGCGTGGGGGATTCCTACGAGCAGTACTTC
>TRBV2|-|TRBJ2-1|-
CASSDRRNEQFF
TGTGCCAGCAGTGACCGGCGTAATGAGCAGTTCTTC
>TRBV27|-|TRBJ2-7|-
CASSLFRDSAYEQYF
TGTGCCAGCAGTTTATTCCGGGACTCAGCCTACGAGCAGTACTTC
>TRBV5-6|TRBD2|TRBJ2-1|-
CASSSGTSGGMNEQFF
TGTGCCAGCAGCTCCGGGACTAGCGGAGGAATGAATGAGCAGTTCTTC
>TRBV4-1|-|TRBJ2-1|-
CASSLPSDNEQFF
TGCGCCAGCAGCCTTCCTTCCGACAATGAGCAGTTCTTC
>TRBV19|-|TRBJ1-4|-
CASSRAARPNEKLFF
TGTGCCAGTAGTAGGGCAGCCAGACCTAATGAAAAACTGTTTTTT
>TRBV4-1|-|TRBJ1-2|-
CASSQESRDYSYTF
TGCGCCAGCAGCCAAGAGAGTAGGGATTATAGCTACACCTTC
>TRBV2|-|TRBJ2-2|-
CASRGWGELFF
TGTGCCAGCAGGGGATGGGGGGAGCTGTTTTTT
>TRBV2|TRBD1|TRBJ2-7|-
CASSSGTEAYEQYF
TGTGCCAGCAGTTCCGGGACAGAAGCCTACGAGCAGTACTTC
>TRBV13|TRBD1|TRBJ1-2|-
CASSNYRGNYGYTF
TGTGCCAGCAGCAATTACAGGGGTAACTATGGCTACACCTTC
>TRBV28|-|TRBJ2-1|once
CASSLSLEQFF
TGTGCCAGCAGTTTATCGCTTGAGCAGTTCTTC
>TRBV11-2|-|TRBJ2-1|-
CASSSPVGTTYNEQFF
TGTGCCAGCAGCTCCCCCGTGGGCACCACCTACAATGAGCAGTTCTTC
>TRBV27|-|TRBJ1-1|-
CASSLSSAGEAFF
TGTGCCAGCAGTTTATCGAGCGCGGGTGAAGCTTTCTTT